This TCR beta chain is from a study of identical twins (dated by TCRdb to the mid-2010s). Study-wide context: The study deep-sequenced TCR alpha and beta repertoires from monozygotic twins, unrelated adults of various ages and cord blood to test whether fetal clonotypes persist. To rule out contamination, the twin experiments were replicated at different times with different library preparation protocols. Overall study outcomes, separate from this receptor: Fewer insertions were carried by abundant cord blood beta clonotypes; a weaker similar trend was observed in young adult naive repertoires, while no such trend was observed in memory repertoires. In beta out-of-frame sequences, excess twin sharing was weaker, because having fewer shared sequences lowered the signal-to-noise ratio. Compared with coincidental sharing between unrelated individuals, out-of-frame TCR alpha sequences shared between twins had an excess of sequences with low generation probability. In monozygotic twins, recombination models systematically underestimated out-of-frame TCR alpha sharing, but the models matched the sharing seen between unrelated individuals. Because the same donors could not be followed over many years, conclusions were based on cross-sectional statistical analysis. Zero-insertion analyses could be partly confounded by invariant T cells such as MAIT and iNKT, although diverse VJ usage argued against such confounding for most clonotypes.

All donors were healthy Caucasians. Three pairs of female monozygotic twins, all aged about 18 to 30 years, made up the twin cohort. Positive isolation kits from Invitrogen were used to isolate the CD4+ and CD8+ T cell populations. The method was 5' RACE. TCRdb shows the sequencer as Illumina HiSeq 2000. Template switching introduced a universal primer binding site; the final cDNA contained a unique molecular identifier, enabling accurate counting of TCR cDNA molecules. Specific primers in the conserved constant-segment region were used to synthesize first-strand cDNA for TCR alpha and beta chains. Each cDNA library was double barcoded, with a SMART-Mk sample barcode plus Illumina barcodes, to control for contamination. TruSeq adapter sequences, together with Illumina sample barcodes, were added in two successive PCR steps. TCR alpha and beta cDNA libraries were sequenced on the Illumina HiSeq platform with custom primers. For the original study's pipeline: MiGEC was used to process raw reads and extract unique molecular identifiers, and MiXCR was used to find CDR3 positions. Recombination models were inferred per individual with the repgenHMM and IGoR tools using an EM algorithm. The analysis of shared clonotypes was done with the tcR package in R, with sharing normalized by the product of cloneset sizes. To study raw recombination free of thymic and clonal selection effects, out-of-frame nonproductive sequences were analyzed. TCRdb cleaned the public reads at Q25 with fastp, built clones with MiXCR and kept in-frame beta chains. A single entry per CDR3 protein holds the most common genes and DNA from its merged rows. TCRdb, rather than the study authors, made the V and J calls. The sample table holds 450,000 or so distinct CDR3 sequences, of which approximately 25% were seen once. The ten largest clones add up to just under 3% of the sample.

Only a few counts were recorded for this clonotype. Its specific antigen is unknown. Base qualities are not provided; no much larger clone lies one nucleotide away. The germline V gene (reference sequence) yields LGHDT for CDR1 and YNNKEL for CDR2. Counted from cysteine to phenylalanine, this CDR3 has 15 amino acids. Only the CDR3 region is kept as DNA, spanning 45 bases read in frame from base 1. V and J are truncated by 5 bases and 2 bases respectively, leaving an intervening sequence of 10 bases. These records were also assigned to another study, of T cells expressing NK-cell markers. The second paper states: TCR beta-chain repertoires were profiled in sorted CD3+CD56+NKG2C+, CD3+CD56+NKG2C- and CD3+CD56-NKG2C+ T-cell subsets from several donors. Among the eight sequenced donors, only one was HCMV-seronegative, while the other seven were HCMV-seropositive. In several experiments an anti-gammadeltaTCR antibody was added to restrict sorting to alphabetaTCR-expressing T cells. In a handful of donors, the dominant CD3+CD56+NKG2C+ clonotypes were among the top 10 CD8+ clonotypes and accounted for about 1.0-7.5% of CD8+ T cells. Those dominant clonotypes were again the most abundant among CD3+CD56-NKG2C+ cells in a handful of donors, at about 25-60.1%. It remained unclear whether the expanded NKG2C-expressing T cell clones were specific for HCMV antigens. The eight sequenced donors were randomly selected healthy volunteers, three men and five women. A commercial ELISA kit detecting HCMV-specific IgG in serum was used to determine HCMV serostatus. Reads were demultiplexed and grouped by UMI with MIGEC, and clonotypes were assembled and quantified with MiTCR. To exclude erroneous sequences, any TCR cDNA sequence not supported by at least two reads was discarded. The tcR package was used for downstream repertoire analysis, and clonotypes were matched between fractions using CDR3 nucleotide sequence together with V segment. VDJmatch was used to annotate antigen specificity against VDJdb, with one amino acid substitution in CDR3 permitted.

Sample: CD4+ T cells sorted from blood. The clonotype comes from a woman between 18 and 29 years old in good health. The chain links TRBV3-1 with TRBJ1-6; the D segment cannot be called with confidence. The nucleotide sequence is TGTGCCAGCAGCTTAGGAGGAACCTATAATTCACCCCTCCACTTT. This sequence encodes CASSLGGTYNSPLHF.